The entry that follows covers one TCR beta chain sequence. In the original processing: Amplification with reference gene primers provided the estimates of nucleated cell counts. Assay: immunoSEQ multiplex PCR; the TCRdb copy retains only in-frame clones and omits some. The DNA was the basis for D and trimming; V, J and clone size are from that table. The sample shows roughly 210,000 clones, around four fifths of them seen only once. Trimming took off 0 bases at V and 0 bases at J, with 4 bases between the two ends. The CDR3 is 14 residues long. Germline loops: CDR1 SGHNT, CDR2 YENEEA. This sample is part of a study of blood T cell repertoires in COVID-19.

The sequence came from a woman of 80 years or more with COVID-19, enrolled during active disease. The specimen sequenced was peripheral blood. The rearrangement uses TRBV11-3 and TRBJ2-3; the D is unclear. This CDR3 is CASSLDRSTDTQYF. DNA for the CDR3: TGTGCCAGCAGCTTAGATCGGAGCACAGATACGCAGTATTTT.